What follows is one T cell receptor beta chain and its context. This entry comes from a study of blood T cell repertoires in COVID-19. Study summary: The study drew acute and convalescent COVID-19 samples from the United States, Italy and Spain.

V was clipped by 2 bases and J by 7 bases, with 17 bases between them. Germline V gene data show CDR1 as MNHEY and CDR2 as SVGAGI. This CDR3 spans 15 amino acids. Study members were between roughly 18 and 100 years old and lived in approximately 25 US regions. Sequencing was performed with immunoSEQ multiplex PCR; in TCRdb, only in-frame clones are kept and a portion is missing. The sample has roughly 260,000 clones, approximately 90% seen once. The receptor was derived from a woman in her 30s with acute COVID-19. The chain carries TRBV6-5 and TRBJ1-2; D is possibly TRBD1 (5 bases). Sequencing was carried out using PBMCs or T cells enriched from blood (not recorded which). The CDR3 DNA reads as TGTGCCAGCAGTTACCCAAATACAGCCCAGGGTGGCTACACCTTC. Its protein is CASSYPNTAQGGYTF.